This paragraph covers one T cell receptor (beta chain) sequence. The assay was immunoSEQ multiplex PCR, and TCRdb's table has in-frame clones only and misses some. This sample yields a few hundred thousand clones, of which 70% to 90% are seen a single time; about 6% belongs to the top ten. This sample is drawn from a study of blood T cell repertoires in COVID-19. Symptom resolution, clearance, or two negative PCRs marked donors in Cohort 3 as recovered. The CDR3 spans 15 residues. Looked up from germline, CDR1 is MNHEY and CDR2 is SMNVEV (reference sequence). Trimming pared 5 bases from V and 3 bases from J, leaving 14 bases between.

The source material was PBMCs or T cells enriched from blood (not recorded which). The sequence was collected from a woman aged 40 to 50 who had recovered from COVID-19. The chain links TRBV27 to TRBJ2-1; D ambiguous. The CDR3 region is CASSPSGYDYNEQFF. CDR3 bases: TGTGCCAGCAGTCCTTCGGGTTACGACTACAATGAGCAGTTCTTC.